One sample yielded the 14 T cell receptor beta chains listed below, sequenced in a study of cytomegalovirus exposure and HLA in healthy donors. The PCR made use of 60 Vbeta and 13 Jbeta primers. This table comes from immunoSEQ multiplex PCR, and its TCRdb copy is limited to in-frame clones, with some not included. The sample has about 120,000 clones; 60% to 85% are singletons. Sequenced sample: PBMCs. Source of these receptors: a female donor in good health and CMV-seronegative.

V and J are TRBV18 and TRBJ2-7; 8 bases line up with TRBD1. This CDR3 is 16 amino acids long. The germline gives CDR1 KGHSH, CDR2 LQKENI. Unmatched junction bases numbered 12, after V lost 8 bases and J lost 0 bases. In DNA form, the CDR3 reads TGTGCCAGCGCGACAGCAGGGGGCAGGTTCTCCTACGAGCAGTACTTC. Translated, it gives CASATAGGRFSYEQYF.

CDR3 in amino acids: CASSLSHPGEQYF. The CDR3 nucleotides are TGCGCCAGCAGCTTATCGCACCCGGGGGAGCAGTACTTC. The chain recombines TRBV5-1 with TRBJ2-7; D is possibly TRBD2 (5 bases). This CDR3 spans 13 amino acids. The germline V gene has CDR1 SGHRS and CDR2 YFSETQ. V was shortened by 2 bases and J by 7 bases, with 13 bases between the two germline ends.

The rearrangement links TRBV4-3 to TRBJ2-5, with D maybe TRBD2 (5 bases). The CDR3 runs to 15 residues. From germline, CDR1 is LGHNA and CDR2 YSLEER. V lost 4 bases to trimming and J lost 3 bases, with 15 bases between them. The CDR3 coding sequence is TGCGCCAGCAGCCGGGTGCTTATCGGGAAAGAGACCCAGTACTTC. Protein: CASSRVLIGKETQYF.

This clone was observed a few times. J is TRBJ2-7 and V is TRBV5-4; maybe TRBD2 (6 bases). The germline V gene encodes CDR1 SGHNT and CDR2 YYREEE (reference sequence). The V gene lost 0 bases and the J gene lost 7 bases, with 11 bases spanning the gap. CDR3 size: 13 residues. The DNA of the CDR3 is TGTGCCAGCAGCTTGGGGAGGGTCAGGGAGCAGTACTTC. Its translation is CASSLGRVREQYF.

The chain couples TRBV6-5 to TRBJ1-5, with 8 bases aligning to TRBD1. The CDR3 runs to 14 residues. V trimming: 2 bases; J trimming: 4 bases; junction bases outside the gene matches: 1. Germline loops: CDR1 MNHEY, CDR2 SVGAGI. The CDR3 sequence is CASSYTGGNQPQHF. CDR3 coding DNA: TGTGCCAGCAGTTACACAGGGGGGAATCAGCCCCAGCATTTT.

The rearrangement joins TRBV5-8 to TRBJ2-3, with 9 bases that match TRBD1. There are 15 residues in the CDR3. After removal of 2 bases from V and 5 bases from J, the junction contained 6 bases not matched to a gene. Germline V gene lookup returns CDR1 SGHTS and CDR2 YDEGEE. For the CDR3, the DNA is TGTGCCAGCAGCTTTCAGGACAGGGGCTTAGATACGCAGTATTTT. Translated, it gives CASSFQDRGLDTQYF.

The chain links TRBV13 to TRBJ1-6, with a tentative D call TRBD1 (6 bases). The V end lost 0 bases, the J end lost 7 bases, and 16 bases lay between the germline ends. The CDR3 loop spans 17 amino acids. Germline-derived CDR1 and CDR2 are PRHDT and FYEKMQ (reference sequence). CDR3 nucleotide sequence: TGTGCCAGCAGCTTAGGAGGCCCGGACAGCACCAATTCACCCCTCCACTTT. It codes for CASSLGGPDSTNSPLHF.

The CDR3 coding sequence is TGTGCCAGCAGCTTAGGTAGCTCCGGGGAGTATCGTGGCTACACCTTC. Encoded protein: CASSLGSSGEYRGYTF. The J gene is TRBJ1-2, the V gene TRBV7-9; D is unclear. CDR1 is SEHNR, CDR2 FQNEAQ, per germline (reference sequence). The CDR3 totals 16 residues. The ends were cut back, 1 base at V and 7 bases at J, with 19 bases in the middle. Combining the CDR3 with reference TRBV7-9 and TRBJ1-2 gives the whole variable domain DTGVSQNPRHKITKRGQNVTFRCDPISEHNRLYWYRQTLGQGPEFLTYFQNEAQLEKSRLLSDRFSAERPKGSFSTLEIQRTEQGDSAMYLCASSLGSSGEYRGYTFGSGTRLTVV.

The chain uses TRBV5-1 and TRBJ2-5; 9 bases agree with TRBD2. J lost 2 bases, V lost 2 bases, and 4 bases had no gene match. Germline values: CDR1 SGHRS, CDR2 YFSETQ. This CDR3 spans 15 amino acids. DNA of the CDR3: TGCGCCAGCAGCTTAAGCGGGGGGCCACAAGAGACCCAGTACTTC. It translates to CASSLSGGPQETQYF.

V gene TRBV9 combines with J gene TRBJ2-5; TRBD1 matches at 7 bases. This CDR3 contains 15 residues. Trimming at V came to 5 bases and at J to 2 bases, leaving 9 bases not matched to a gene. Germline V gene data show CDR1 as SGDLS and CDR2 as YYNGEE. The CDR3 DNA reads as TGTGCCAGCAGAGTGAATACAGGGGCTCAAGAGACCCAGTACTTC. It codes for CASRVNTGAQETQYF.

The count of this clone is one. CDR3 sequence (DNA): TGTGCCAGCAGCCCAGGGGGTGGGACAGGGATGGCCGAGCAGTACTTC. It specifies CASSPGGGTGMAEQYF. V is TRBV7-9 and J is TRBJ2-7, with 9 bases aligning to TRBD1. The germline V gene encodes CDR1 SEHNR and CDR2 FQNEAQ (reference sequence). V lost 5 bases to trimming and J lost 6 bases; unmatched junction nucleotides: 14. The CDR3 is made up of 16 amino acids.

The chain employs TRBV6-1 and TRBJ1-1; the D gene is possibly TRBD1 (5 bases). The CDR3 totals 14 residues. The germline V gene has CDR1 MNHNS and CDR2 SASEGT. The V end lost 3 bases, the J end lost 0 bases, and 8 bases lay between the germline ends. The CDR3 DNA is TGTGCCAGCAGTGACGACAGCCTGAACACTGAAGCTTTCTTT. Protein sequence: CASSDDSLNTEAFF.

This chain links TRBV11-2 with TRBJ2-7; D perhaps matches TRBD1 (5 bases). The CDR3 loop spans 13 amino acids. CDR1 SGHAT and CDR2 FQNNGV come from the germline V gene. V lost 0 bases and J lost 2, with 5 bases in between. CDR3 nucleotide sequence: TGTGCCAGCAGCTTAGAGACAGCCTACGAGCAGTACTTC. Its translation is CASSLETAYEQYF.

The chain has TRBV2 and TRBJ1-6; the D gene is possibly TRBD1 (6 bases). V dropped 7 bases and J dropped 2 bases, with 12 bases sitting between them. CDR1 and CDR2 from the germline V gene are SNHLY and FYNNEI. The CDR3 covers 15 residues. CDR3 amino acids: CASNIRDTYNSPLHF. The CDR3, as DNA: TGTGCCAGCAACATTCGGGACACCTATAATTCACCCCTCCACTTT.